The TCR beta chain described here comes from a study of cytomegalovirus exposure and HLA in healthy donors. Study-wide points: A later analysis reportedly found fewer N-insertions in an Asian-associated ancestry cluster than the roughly 700-donor mean.

PCR amplification relied on 60 Vbeta primers (plus 13 Jbeta primers). The protocol was immunoSEQ multiplex PCR, while the TCRdb copy is restricted to in-frame clones and leaves out a portion. The sample has about 98,000 clones, more than 70% seen once. Trimming cost V 2 bases and J 1 base; bases outside gene matches: 6. Germline loops: CDR1 MNHNY, CDR2 SVGAGI (reference sequence). This CDR3 region has 16 residues. A few counts support this clone. Its target is not known. The chain has TRBV6-6 and TRBJ2-3; 7 positions match TRBD1. The specimen was PBMCs. The TCR was taken from a man aged 18 to 30 in good health and CMV-seropositive. The CDR3: CASSYPTGDGTDTQYF. The CDR3 coding sequence is TGTGCCAGCAGTTACCCAACAGGGGATGGCACAGATACGCAGTATTTT.